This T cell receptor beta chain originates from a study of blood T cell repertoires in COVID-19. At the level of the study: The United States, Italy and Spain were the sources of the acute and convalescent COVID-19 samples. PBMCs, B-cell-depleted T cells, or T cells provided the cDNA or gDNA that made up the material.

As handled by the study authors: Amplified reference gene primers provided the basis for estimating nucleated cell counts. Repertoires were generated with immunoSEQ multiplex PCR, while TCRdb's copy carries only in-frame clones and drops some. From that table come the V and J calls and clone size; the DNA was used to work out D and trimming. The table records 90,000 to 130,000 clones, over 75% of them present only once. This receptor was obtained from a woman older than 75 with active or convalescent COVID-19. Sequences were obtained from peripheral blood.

CDR3 amino acids: CASSPTLTSAQETQYF. CDR3 DNA sequence: TGCGCCAGCAGCCCGACCTTGACTAGCGCTCAAGAGACCCAGTACTTC. The chain combines TRBV5-1 with TRBJ2-5; 8 bases are a match to TRBD2. Germline values: CDR1 SGHRS, CDR2 YFSETQ. The length of the CDR3 is 16 residues. V lost 4 bases, J lost 2 bases, and 10 bases stayed unmatched.